The next 27 T cell receptor beta chains were all read from a single sample in a study of blood T cell repertoires in COVID-19. Repertoires were generated with immunoSEQ multiplex PCR, while TCRdb's copy carries only in-frame clones and drops some. The sample records fewer than 150,000 clones, roughly four fifths being singletons. Sequencing was carried out using PBMCs or T cells enriched from blood (not recorded which). These TCRs come from a man between 25 and 39 years old who had recovered from COVID-19.

The rearrangement links TRBV18 to TRBJ2-3, with 7 bases aligning to TRBD1. The J segment lost 4 bases and the V segment lost 2 bases, leaving 9 bases of the junction unmatched. This CDR3 has 16 amino acids. CDR1 is KGHSH, CDR2 LQKENI, per germline. The CDR3 protein is CASSPEQGIGADTQYF. The CDR3 DNA is TGTGCCAGCTCACCAGAACAGGGGATTGGGGCAGATACGCAGTATTTT.

This chain connects TRBV28 to TRBJ1-1, with TRBD1 identical over 7 bases. V shed 7 bases and J 4 bases; nucleotides not matched to a gene: 12. Germline V CDR1 and CDR2: MDHEN, SYDVKM. The CDR3 covers 15 residues. The CDR3 DNA reads as TGTGCCAGCACCCCCCCAAGGGGGCTGAGCACTGAAGCTTTCTTT. This codes for CASTPPRGLSTEAFF.

This rearrangement joins TRBV11-2 to TRBJ2-4; D might be TRBD1 (6 bases). Between the trimmed V and J ends, which lost 1 base and 8 bases, there was a span of 9 bases. The length of the CDR3 is 13 residues. From germline, CDR1 is SGHAT and CDR2 FQNNGV. CDR3: CASSLAGQDIQYF. In DNA form, the CDR3 reads TGTGCCAGCAGCTTAGCGGGACAAGACATTCAGTACTTC.

This chain connects TRBV19 to TRBJ1-1; D possibly corresponds to TRBD1 (5 bases). CDR3 length: 13 residues. Trimming stripped 3 bases from V and 4 bases from J, with 9 bases between. The germline V gene has CDR1 LNHDA and CDR2 SQIVND (reference sequence). The CDR3 nucleotides are TGTGCCAGTAGTATTGGTACAGGCACTGAAGCTTTCTTT. Translating gives CASSIGTGTEAFF.

CDR3 sequence reads: CAISESGAGGYEQYV. CDR3 DNA sequence: TGTGCCATCAGTGAGTCCGGGGCCGGGGGCTACGAGCAGTACGTC. The chain is built from TRBV10-3 and TRBJ2-7; TRBD2 might be the D (6 bases). V dropped 0 bases and J dropped 3 bases, with 12 bases sitting between them. The CDR3 loop spans 15 amino acids. CDR1 ENHRY and CDR2 SYGVKD come from the germline V gene.

This clone occurred a few times. This sample also contains other DNA sequences that code for the same CDR3. This chain links TRBV9 with TRBJ1-1, with D tentatively TRBD1 (6 bases). CDR3 length equals 14 residues. V lost 4 bases and J 3 bases, leaving 13 bases between the germline ends. The germline CDR1 and CDR2 sequences are SGDLS and YYNGEE. CDR3 nucleotides: TGTGCCAGCAGCTTCAGGGGTGAGGACACTGAAGCTTTCTTT. Amino acid sequence: CASSFRGEDTEAFF.

The rearrangement joins TRBV5-6 to TRBJ2-2, with a weak D call TRBD2 (6 bases). Germline V lookup: CDR1 SGHDT, CDR2 YYEEEE. Trimming took 8 bases from V and 0 from J, leaving 11 bases between them. CDR3 length: 14 amino acids. CDR3 in amino acids: CASHGLSNTGELFF. The CDR3 DNA follows: TGTGCCAGTCACGGACTATCGAACACCGGGGAGCTGTTTTTT.

The chain couples TRBV10-3 to TRBJ1-4; D remains unclear. CDR3 length: 12 amino acids. Germline CDR1 is ENHRY and CDR2 is SYGVKD. Trimming took 6 bases from V and 3 from J, leaving 5 bases between them. DNA of the CDR3: TGTGCCATCAGACAGCCTAATGAAAAACTGTTTTTT. It translates to CAIRQPNEKLFF.

The chain employs TRBV7-9 and TRBJ2-7; 7 bases are a match to TRBD1. This CDR3 region has 15 residues. The germline V gene encodes CDR1 SEHNR and CDR2 FQNEAQ (reference sequence). The J segment lost 5 bases and the V segment lost 4 bases, leaving 11 bases of the junction unmatched. CDR3 in DNA: TGTGCCAGCAGCTACAACCCGACAGGGTACCACGAGCAGTACGTC. Its translation is CASSYNPTGYHEQYV.

This chain uses TRBV7-9 with TRBJ2-3; a weak D match, TRBD1 (6 bases). V gave up 4 bases and J gave up 6 bases, with 14 bases separating them. Germline-derived CDR1 and CDR2 are SEHNR and FQNEAQ (reference sequence). The CDR3 covers 14 residues. CDR3 sequence (DNA): TGTGCCAGCAGCTCCGGACAGCCCACGGATACGCAGTATTTT. It codes for CASSSGQPTDTQYF. Using reference TRBV7-9 and TRBJ2-3 for the parts outside the CDR3, the full variable domain is DTGVSQNPRHKITKRGQNVTFRCDPISEHNRLYWYRQTLGQGPEFLTYFQNEAQLEKSRLLSDRFSAERPKGSFSTLEIQRTEQGDSAMYLCASSSGQPTDTQYFGPGTRLTVL.

This chain connects TRBV19 to TRBJ1-6; no firm D call. The CDR3 spans 14 residues. Trimming cost V 5 bases and J 10 bases, with 15 bases left between them. In germline, CDR1 is LNHDA, CDR2 SQIVND (reference sequence). CDR3 DNA: TGTGCCAGTAGTTTCGGCTTCTCGGGGTCACCCCTCCACTTT. The encoded protein is CASSFGFSGSPLHF.

This chain joins TRBV6-5 and TRBJ1-5; 9 positions match TRBD1. Germline V gives CDR1 MNHEY, CDR2 SVGAGI. V shed 6 bases, J shed 5 bases, and the junction held 2 bases outside the gene matches. The CDR3 loop spans 13 amino acids. This CDR3 reads CASRGTGYQPQHF. The CDR3 bases are TGTGCCAGCAGGGGGACAGGGTATCAGCCCCAGCATTTT.

The chain is built from TRBV19 and TRBJ1-5; D unclear. V dropped 7 bases and J dropped 7 bases, with 17 bases sitting between them. The V gene's germline CDR1 is LNHDA and CDR2 SQIVND (reference sequence). This CDR3 has 14 amino acids. The CDR3 loop reads CASNADSRYQPQHF. Written as DNA, the CDR3 is TGTGCCAGTAATGCGGACTCAAGGTACCAGCCCCAGCATTTT.

The genes are TRBV20-1 and TRBJ2-1; 11 bases line up with TRBD2. J lost 9 bases, V lost 3 bases, and 4 bases had no gene match. The CDR3 is 13 residues long. The germline CDR1 and CDR2 sequences are DFQATT and SNEGSKA (reference sequence). CDR3 in DNA: TGCAGTGCTAGTGGACTAGCGGGTTTTGAGCAGTTCTTC. It translates to CSASGLAGFEQFF.

CDR3 in DNA: TGTGCCAGCAGGTCGGGACTCCCCTCCAATGAGCAGTTCTTC. Translated, it gives CASRSGLPSNEQFF. V and J are TRBV7-9 and TRBJ2-1; tentative D call: TRBD2 (6 bases). The V end lost 6 bases, the J end lost 6 bases, and 15 bases lay between the germline ends. The germline V gene encodes CDR1 SEHNR and CDR2 FQNEAQ (reference sequence). This CDR3 has 14 residues.

The CDR3 DNA reads TGCGCCAGCAGCTTGGAGGGGCCCGGGTCCTACGAGCAGTACGTC. Amino acid sequence: CASSLEGPGSYEQYV. The J gene is TRBJ2-7, the V gene TRBV5-1; D perhaps matches TRBD1 (5 bases). This CDR3 is built from 15 residues. Germline CDR1 and CDR2: SGHRS and YFSETQ. V lost 0 bases and J lost 1, with 11 bases in between.

The rearrangement links TRBV19 to TRBJ1-1; the D gene is possibly TRBD1 (5 bases). The germline gives CDR1 LNHDA, CDR2 SQIVND (reference sequence). Deletions cut 4 bases from V and 6 bases from J, with 12 bases between. The CDR3 consists of 13 residues. The DNA for the CDR3 is TGTGCCAGTAGTAGACAGTTTAAGGCTGAAGCTTTCTTT. Translation gives CASSRQFKAEAFF.

A few counts support this clone. J is TRBJ2-7 and V is TRBV10-3, with 7 positions matching TRBD1. Trimming cost V 4 bases and J 6 bases; bases outside gene matches: 6. In germline, CDR1 is ENHRY, CDR2 SYGVKD. The CDR3 is 13 amino acids. CDR3: CAISATGFGEQYV. In DNA, the CDR3 is TGTGCCATCAGTGCGACAGGGTTCGGCGAGCAGTACGTC.

The gene calls are TRBV10-1 and TRBJ2-1, with D perhaps TRBD2 (6 bases). Trimming took off 6 bases at V and 6 bases at J, with 18 bases between the two ends. The CDR3 has 15 amino acids. Germline V gene data show CDR1 as WNHNN and CDR2 as SYGVQD (reference sequence). The CDR3, as DNA: TGCGCCAGCAGCCTCCACACTGGGGGAGGCAATGAGCAGTTCTTC. Translation: CASSLHTGGGNEQFF.

The J gene is TRBJ2-7, the V gene TRBV7-8, with 7 bases matching TRBD1. CDR3 length equals 15 residues. CDR1 is SGHVS, CDR2 FQNEAQ, per germline. The V segment lost 2 bases and the J segment 3 bases; nucleotides outside the gene matches: 7. CDR3 coding DNA: TGTGCCAGCAGCTTAAACAGGGGCAGGGACTACGAGCAGTACGTC. Its protein is CASSLNRGRDYEQYV.

The chain recombines TRBV5-5 with TRBJ1-1; D is unclear. Trimming pared 2 bases from V and 4 bases from J, leaving 15 bases between. This CDR3 is built from 15 residues. CDR1 and CDR2 (germline): SGHKS, YYEKEE (reference sequence). CDR3 in amino acids: CASSLEDYPSTEAFF. Written as DNA, the CDR3 is TGTGCCAGCAGCTTAGAAGACTACCCATCCACTGAAGCTTTCTTT.

This chain uses TRBV2 with TRBJ1-6; D is unclear. V shed 4 bases and J shed 9 bases, with 10 bases lying between them. Per germline, CDR1 SNHLY and CDR2 FYNNEI. The CDR3 extends over 13 amino acids. In DNA form, the CDR3 reads TGTGCCAGCAGTGCGCAGGCTTCTTCACCCCTCCACTTT. Translated: CASSAQASSPLHF.

The CDR3: CASSQPGQGTFGYTF. The CDR3 DNA follows: TGCGCCAGCAGCCAGCCGGGACAGGGGACTTTCGGCTACACCTTC. The genes are TRBV4-1 and TRBJ1-2, with 10 bases aligning to TRBD1. V was pared by 3 bases and J by 8 bases, with 9 bases of the junction left unmatched. Germline assignment: CDR1 MGHRA and CDR2 YSYEKL. The CDR3 contains 15 residues.

The chain carries TRBV7-2 and TRBJ2-3; 8 nucleotides match TRBD2. V lost 7 bases, J lost 1 base, and 1 base stayed unmatched. This CDR3 region has 13 residues. Germline V lookup: CDR1 SGHTA, CDR2 FQGNSA. CDR3 loop: CASKAGGTDTQYF. CDR3 nucleotides: TGTGCCAGCAAAGCGGGAGGCACAGATACGCAGTATTTT.

This chain connects TRBV18 to TRBJ2-7; 10 bases agree with TRBD2. The CDR3 is made up of 17 amino acids. Germline lookup yields CDR1 KGHSH and CDR2 LQKENI. Unmatched junction bases numbered 9, after V lost 0 bases and J lost 4 bases. The CDR3, as DNA: TGTGCCAGCTCACCACCGGGTTCTAGCGGGAGTGGGTACGAGCAGTACTTC. Translation: CASSPPGSSGSGYEQYF.

The chain links TRBV6-5 to TRBJ1-1; tentatively, D is TRBD1 (6 bases). Germline V gene data show CDR1 as MNHEY and CDR2 as SVGAGI. V was trimmed by 2 bases and J by 11 bases, leaving 18 bases between them. CDR3 length: 14 amino acids. CDR3 residues: CASSYRGANSGAFF. CDR3 nucleotide sequence: TGTGCCAGCAGTTACCGGGGGGCAAACTCGGGCGCTTTCTTT.

This clone was found a few times. The chain links TRBV4-1 to TRBJ2-1, with 7 bases matching TRBD2. After removal of 4 bases from V and 5 bases from J, the junction contained 2 bases not matched to a gene. This CDR3 comprises 13 residues. The germline gives CDR1 MGHRA, CDR2 YSYEKL. CDR3 residues: CASSPSGNNEQFF. CDR3 DNA sequence: TGCGCCAGCAGCCCTAGCGGTAACAATGAGCAGTTCTTC.